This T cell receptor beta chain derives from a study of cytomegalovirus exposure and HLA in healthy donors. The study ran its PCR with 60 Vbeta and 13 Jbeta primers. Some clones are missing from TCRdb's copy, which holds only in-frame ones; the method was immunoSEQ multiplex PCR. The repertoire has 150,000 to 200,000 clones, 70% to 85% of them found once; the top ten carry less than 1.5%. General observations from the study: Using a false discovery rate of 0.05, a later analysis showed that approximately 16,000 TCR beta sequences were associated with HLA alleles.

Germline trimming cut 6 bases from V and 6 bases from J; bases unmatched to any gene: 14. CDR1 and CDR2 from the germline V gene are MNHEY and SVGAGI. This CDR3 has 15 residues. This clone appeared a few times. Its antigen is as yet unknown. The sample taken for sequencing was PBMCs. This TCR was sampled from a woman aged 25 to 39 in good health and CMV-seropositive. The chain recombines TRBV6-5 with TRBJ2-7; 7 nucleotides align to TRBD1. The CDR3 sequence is CASSPTGEPSSEQYF. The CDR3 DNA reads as TGTGCCAGCAGCCCAACAGGGGAACCTTCGTCCGAGCAGTACTTC.